This T cell receptor (beta chain) is from a study of OX40 agonist ivuxolimab in advanced cancers. This clone has just a few counts. Its antigen is as yet unknown. CDR3 length: 15 amino acids. V lost 6 bases and J lost 1, with 14 bases in between. Germline V gene lookup returns CDR1 SNHLY and CDR2 FYNNEI. Overall study results and limits: It was not determined which antigens were specifically recognized by the peripheral T cells that had undergone clonal expansion. Both CD4+ and CD8+ T cell populations in blood had undergone clonal expansion by week 6 at 0.1 to 3.0 mg/kg.

Sequencing used immunoSEQ multiplex PCR; TCRdb keeps in-frame clones, though not all of them. The sample contains about 70,000 clones, 70% to 90% of which appear only once. This specimen was CD4+ or CD8+ T cells sorted from blood, taken in a trial of the OX40 agonist ivuxolimab. V usage is TRBV2 and J usage is TRBJ2-3; TRBD1 is a possible D gene (5 bases). This TCR was sampled from an adult with an advanced solid tumor such as melanoma, head and neck, liver or kidney cancer. The CDR3 DNA reads as TGTGCCAGCAGCGCCGACAGTTGGGGCACAGATACGCAGTATTTT. It yields the protein CASSADSWGTDTQYF.